These 8 T cell receptor beta chains share one sample of origin, sequenced in a study of T cells after somatic rescue of genetic block. The assay was immunoSEQ multiplex PCR, and TCRdb's table has in-frame clones only and misses some. This table holds 10,000 to 15,000 clones, less than 85% found once. Sequenced input: peripheral blood mononuclear cells (PBMCs). The receptors were gathered from a boy aged 5 to 17.

The chain's CDR3 is CASRARGTTYEQYF. The CDR3 coding sequence is TGTGCCAGCCGCGCCAGGGGGACTACCTACGAGCAGTACTTC. The chain couples TRBV5-6 to TRBJ2-7; the D call may be TRBD1 or TRBD2 (7 bases each). The germline CDR1 and CDR2 sequences are SGHDT and YYEEEE. CDR3 length: 14 residues. Trimming took 7 bases from V and 2 from J, leaving 16 bases between them. Drawing the rest from reference TRBV5-6 and TRBJ2-7, the complete variable domain is DAGVTQSPTHLIKTRGQQVTLRCSPKSGHDTVSWYQQALGQGPQFIFQYYEEEERQRGNFPDRFSGHQFPNYSSELNVNALLLGDSALYLCASRARGTTYEQYFGPGTRLTVT.

The chain combines TRBV7-9 with TRBJ2-2; D remains ambiguous. The V end was cut by 1 base, the J end by 3 bases, with 6 bases between. Germline CDR1 reads SEHNR; CDR2 reads FQNEAQ (reference sequence). This CDR3 has 14 residues. CDR3 sequence: CASSLGWDTGELFF. CDR3 coding DNA: TGTGCCAGCAGCTTAGGTTGGGACACCGGGGAGCTGTTTTTT.

The chain joins TRBV28 to TRBJ1-4; 8 nucleotides align to TRBD1. This CDR3 has 16 amino acids. Germline V gene lookup returns CDR1 MDHEN and CDR2 SYDVKM. After removal of 2 bases from V and 2 bases from J, the junction contained 4 bases not matched to a gene. The CDR3 is CASSLQGAGTNEKLFF. In DNA form, the CDR3 reads TGTGCCAGCAGTTTACAGGGGGCAGGGACTAATGAAAAACTGTTTTTT.

There are a few counts of this clone. This chain joins TRBV19 and TRBJ1-1, with D unclear. CDR1 and CDR2 (germline): LNHDA, SQIVND (reference sequence). Trimming shortened V by 7 bases and J by 3 bases, and 12 bases separated the two germline ends. This CDR3 is built from 13 residues. DNA for the CDR3: TGTGCCAGTACCTCCGACCCGGACACTGAAGCTTTCTTT. This codes for CASTSDPDTEAFF.

This clone counts as medium-sized (0.01 to 0.1%). J is TRBJ2-3 and V is TRBV5-1; 8 bases match TRBD1. CDR3 length: 15 residues. V lost 1 base and J lost 4; bases outside the gene matches: 5. Germline assignment: CDR1 SGHRS and CDR2 YFSETQ. Here the CDR3 reads CASSLSAGGADTQYF. The DNA for the CDR3 is TGCGCCAGCAGCTTGTCGGCAGGGGGCGCAGATACGCAGTATTTT.

This chain links TRBV30 with TRBJ1-6, with 10 bases identical to TRBD1. CDR3 length: 15 amino acids. With V trimmed by 4 bases and J by 7 bases, 7 bases remained unmatched. Germline CDR1 and CDR2: GTSNPN and SVGIG (reference sequence). For the CDR3, the DNA is TGTGCCTGGAACGGGGGGGACAGGGGAAATTCACCCCTCCACTTT. Translation gives CAWNGGDRGNSPLHF.

The chain employs TRBV27 and TRBJ2-7; 7 bases agree with TRBD1. V gave up 5 bases and J gave up 2 bases; unmatched junction bases: 9. Per germline, CDR1 MNHEY and CDR2 SMNVEV (reference sequence). CDR3 length: 15 residues. Written as DNA, the CDR3 is TGTGCCAGCAGTCCCTCGGGGACAGCAGCCTACGAGCAGTACTTC. Protein sequence: CASSPSGTAAYEQYF.

The V call is TRBV2, the J call TRBJ2-2; D is undetermined. The CDR3 has 13 amino acids. V was trimmed by 0 bases and J by 14 bases, leaving 13 bases between them. CDR1 SNHLY and CDR2 FYNNEI come from the germline V gene. This chain's CDR3 is CASSEANLGELFF. For the CDR3, the DNA is TGTGCCAGCAGTGAAGCGAATCTCGGTGAACTGTTTTTT.